Below, 21 T cell receptor beta chains from the same sample are listed, as sequenced in a study of blood T cell repertoires in COVID-19. TCRdb's copy holds only in-frame clones and misses some; the assay was immunoSEQ multiplex PCR. The sample consists of hundreds of thousands of clones, less than 90% of them appearing once. Source material: PBMCs or T cells enriched from blood (not recorded which). These TCRs come from a woman in her twenties or thirties who had recovered from COVID-19.

The chain carries TRBV29-1 and TRBJ1-2, with 10 bases identical to TRBD1. CDR1 is SQVTM, CDR2 ANQGSEA, per germline. The CDR3 runs to 13 residues. The V gene end was trimmed by 7 bases and the J gene end by 4 bases; junction bases not matched to a gene: 6. As DNA, the CDR3 is TGCAGCGCAGGGACAGGGGTCGTCTATGGCTACACCTTC. Translated: CSAGTGVVYGYTF.

The gene calls are TRBV27 and TRBJ1-2, with D possibly TRBD1 on 6 matching bases. V dropped 3 bases and J dropped 6 bases, with 14 bases sitting between them. The CDR3 length is 14 residues. From germline, CDR1 is MNHEY and CDR2 SMNVEV (reference sequence). Written as DNA, the CDR3 is TGTGCCAGCAGTTTGAACAGGGTCACGCATGGCTACACCTTC. Its protein is CASSLNRVTHGYTF.

V usage is TRBV15 and J usage is TRBJ1-5, with D possibly matching TRBD1 (5 bases). This CDR3 has 13 amino acids. Germline V gene data show CDR1 as LNHNV and CDR2 as YYDKDF (reference sequence). The V end was cut by 4 bases, the J end by 6 bases, with 10 bases between. Here the CDR3 reads CATSTGHSQPQHF. The CDR3 coding sequence is TGTGCCACCAGCACCGGACACTCTCAGCCCCAGCATTTT.

The chain employs TRBV11-2 and TRBJ2-7, with a tentative D call TRBD2 (5 bases). The CDR3 runs to 16 residues. V shed 0 bases and J shed 1 base, with 13 bases lying between them. CDR1 and CDR2 (germline): SGHAT, FQNNGV. CDR3 sequence reads: CASSLDPVSGSYEQYF. CDR3 coding DNA: TGTGCCAGCAGCTTAGATCCGGTCAGCGGATCCTACGAGCAGTACTTC.

V usage is TRBV7-2 and J usage is TRBJ2-5, with 9 bases lining up with TRBD1. The germline V gene encodes CDR1 SGHTA and CDR2 FQGNSA. J lost 5 bases, V lost 5 bases, and 9 bases had no gene match. The CDR3 has 15 residues. CDR3 coding DNA: TGTGCCAGCAGCATAGGGACAGGGAGTCGGGAGACCCAGTACTTC. It codes for CASSIGTGSRETQYF.

This clone was seen a single time. The chain recombines TRBV15 with TRBJ1-6, with D perhaps matching TRBD1 (5 bases). The germline gives CDR1 LNHNV, CDR2 YYDKDF (reference sequence). Between the trimmed V and J ends, which lost 7 bases and 2 bases, there was a span of 9 bases. The CDR3 covers 14 residues. The CDR3 coding sequence is TGTGCCACCAAGACAGATGCCTATAATTCACCCCTCCACTTT. As protein: CATKTDAYNSPLHF.

The J gene is TRBJ2-2, the V gene TRBV18; 9 bases fit TRBD2. V lost 4 bases, J lost 1 base, and 7 bases stayed unmatched. The germline gives CDR1 KGHSH, CDR2 LQKENI. This CDR3 is 17 amino acids long. The CDR3 coding sequence is TGTGCCAGCTCACTTGGGAGACTAGCGGAGAACACCGGGGAGCTGTTTTTT. It encodes CASSLGRLAENTGELFF.

The J gene is TRBJ2-5, the V gene TRBV7-9; D uncertain. V was trimmed by 1 base and J by 5 bases, leaving 8 bases between them. The CDR3 extends over 13 amino acids. The V gene's germline CDR1 is SEHNR and CDR2 FQNEAQ (reference sequence). DNA of the CDR3: TGTGCCAGCAGCTTAGTAGAGGTTGAGACCCAGTACTTC. Protein sequence: CASSLVEVETQYF. The whole variable domain, filled in from reference TRBV7-9 and TRBJ2-5, reads DTGVSQNPRHKITKRGQNVTFRCDPISEHNRLYWYRQTLGQGPEFLTYFQNEAQLEKSRLLSDRFSAERPKGSFSTLEIQRTEQGDSAMYLCASSLVEVETQYFGPGTRLLVL.

J is TRBJ2-2 and V is TRBV5-1; TRBD2 is a possible D gene (5 bases). This CDR3 spans 16 amino acids. Trimming stripped 0 bases from V and 5 bases from J, with 14 bases between. Germline V gene lookup returns CDR1 SGHRS and CDR2 YFSETQ. The CDR3 sequence: CASSLDAPGGTGELFF. The CDR3 region has the DNA TGCGCCAGCAGCTTGGATGCCCCTGGAGGTACCGGGGAGCTGTTTTTT.

The chain has TRBV5-1 and TRBJ2-1, with D possibly TRBD2 on 6 matching bases. Germline values: CDR1 SGHRS, CDR2 YFSETQ. V lost 3 bases and J lost 7, with 14 bases in between. The CDR3 consists of 14 residues. The CDR3 DNA is TGCGCCAGCAGCTGGCCCCTTCTAGCGAATGAGCAGTTCTTC. It translates to CASSWPLLANEQFF.

The chain joins TRBV5-8 to TRBJ1-5, with a possible D match to TRBD1 (5 bases). CDR3 size: 13 residues. Per germline, CDR1 SGHTS and CDR2 YDEGEE. V dropped 2 bases and J dropped 5 bases, with 8 bases sitting between them. CDR3 region: CASSFRADQPQHF. The DNA of the CDR3 is TGTGCCAGCAGCTTCAGGGCGGATCAGCCCCAGCATTTT. Using reference TRBV5-8 and TRBJ1-5 for the parts outside the CDR3, the full variable domain is EAGVTQSPTHLIKTRGQQATLRCSPISGHTSVYWYQQALGLGLQFLLWYDEGEERNRGNFPPRFSGRQFPNYSSELNVNALELEDSALYLCASSFRADQPQHFGDGTRLSIL.

The V and J genes are TRBV7-3 and TRBJ2-1; 12 bases align to TRBD1. Germline V lookup: CDR1 SGHTA, CDR2 FQGTGA. The CDR3 has 16 residues. The J segment lost 9 bases and the V segment lost 5 bases, leaving 11 bases of the junction unmatched. DNA for the CDR3: TGTGCCAGCAGCCGCTTCCCGGGACAGGGGGCAAGTGAGCAGTTCTTC. Residues: CASSRFPGQGASEQFF. The full variable domain, rest sourced from reference TRBV7-3 and TRBJ2-1, is GAGVSQTPSNKVTEKGKYVELRCDPISGHTALYWYRQSLGQGPEFLIYFQGTGAADDSGLPNDRFFAVRPEGSVSTLKIQRTERGDSAVYLCASSRFPGQGASEQFFGPGTRLTVL.

The chain links TRBV7-9 to TRBJ2-7; possible D gene TRBD1, 5 bases. Trimming took 1 base from V and 6 from J, leaving 13 bases between them. Germline-derived CDR1 and CDR2 are SEHNR and FQNEAQ (reference sequence). The length of the CDR3 is 14 residues. CDR3 DNA: TGTGCCAGCAGCTTAGGGACCACAGGCGGCGAGCAGTACTTC. It is translated as CASSLGTTGGEQYF.

V and J are TRBV7-9 and TRBJ1-2; maybe TRBD1 (5 bases). The CDR3 covers 14 residues. Trimming left V 7 bases short and J 3 bases short, with 15 bases between. Germline CDR1 SEHNR, CDR2 FQNEAQ (reference sequence). The CDR3 DNA sequence: TGTGCCAGCACCTCCTCCGGGGGTGACTATGGCTACACCTTC. It is translated as CASTSSGGDYGYTF.

This clone has just one count. This chain joins TRBV7-2 and TRBJ2-3; D perhaps matches TRBD1 (6 bases). The V gene's germline CDR1 is SGHTA and CDR2 FQGNSA. The V and J ends lost 6 bases and 5 bases respectively, with 15 bases between them. The CDR3 has 14 residues. The CDR3 DNA is TGTGCCAGCAGTCGGGACACAACCCAAGATACGCAGTATTTT. It yields the protein CASSRDTTQDTQYF.

V is TRBV27 and J is TRBJ1-3, with D tentatively TRBD1 (5 bases). The CDR3 is 15 amino acids. The germline V gene has CDR1 MNHEY and CDR2 SMNVEV (reference sequence). Trimming pared 6 bases from V and 4 bases from J, leaving 16 bases between. DNA of the CDR3: TGTGCCAGCAGAACCATTCAGGGATCGGGAAACACCATATATTTT. Its protein product is CASRTIQGSGNTIYF.

The chain uses TRBV30 and TRBJ2-3, with unresolved D. The CDR3 is made up of 12 amino acids. Germline lookup yields CDR1 GTSNPN and CDR2 SVGIG (reference sequence). V lost 5 bases and J lost 1, with 7 bases in between. The CDR3, as DNA: TGTGCCTGGGCATTTGGCACAGATACGCAGTATTTT. Protein: CAWAFGTDTQYF.

V and J are TRBV27 and TRBJ1-3, with D maybe TRBD1 (5 bases). CDR1 and CDR2 (germline): MNHEY, SMNVEV (reference sequence). The CDR3 extends over 15 amino acids. V was clipped by 5 bases and J by 0 bases, with 11 bases between them. CDR3 residues: CASSAGQISGNTIYF. The CDR3 coding sequence is TGTGCCAGCAGTGCCGGACAAATCTCTGGAAACACCATATATTTT.

In this sample, this clone turned up once. This chain connects TRBV27 to TRBJ1-6; D not resolved. V was shortened by 2 bases and J by 13 bases, with 15 bases between the two germline ends. This CDR3 comprises 14 residues. Germline loops: CDR1 MNHEY, CDR2 SMNVEV (reference sequence). DNA of the CDR3: TGTGCCAGCAGTTTAACTATTGGGGAGATGCCCCTCCACTTT. It codes for CASSLTIGEMPLHF.

This clone showed up just a few times. The chain uses TRBV28 and TRBJ1-2; 7 nucleotides align to TRBD1. The J segment lost 7 bases and the V segment lost 3 bases, leaving 5 bases of the junction unmatched. The length of the CDR3 is 13 residues. The V gene's germline CDR1 is MDHEN and CDR2 SYDVKM. The CDR3 DNA sequence: TGTGCCAGCAGTTTGAGGGGGCATATTGGCTACACCTTC. It yields the protein CASSLRGHIGYTF.

This clone was picked up a small number of times. The J gene is TRBJ2-5, the V gene TRBV7-9, with TRBD1 as a possible D gene (5 bases). V dropped 5 bases and J dropped 3 bases, with 7 bases sitting between them. Germline V gene lookup returns CDR1 SEHNR and CDR2 FQNEAQ (reference sequence). The CDR3 runs 12 residues. The CDR3 region is CASSVTEETQYF. CDR3 DNA sequence: TGTGCCAGCAGCGTGACAGAAGAGACCCAGTACTTC.